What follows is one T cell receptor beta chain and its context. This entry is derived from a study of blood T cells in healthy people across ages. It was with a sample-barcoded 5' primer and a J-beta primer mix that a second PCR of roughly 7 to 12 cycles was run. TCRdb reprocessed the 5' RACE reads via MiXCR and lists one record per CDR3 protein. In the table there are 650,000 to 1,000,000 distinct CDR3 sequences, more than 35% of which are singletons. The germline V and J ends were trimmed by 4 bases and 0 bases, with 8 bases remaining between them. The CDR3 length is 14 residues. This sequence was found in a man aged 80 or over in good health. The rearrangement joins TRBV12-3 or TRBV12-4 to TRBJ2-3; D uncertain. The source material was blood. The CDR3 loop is CASSWMTSTDTQYF. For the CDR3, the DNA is TGTGCCAGCAGTTGGATGACTAGCACAGATACGCAGTATTTT.